This passage covers 9 T cell receptor beta chains from one sample sequenced in a study of shared T cell receptors in the human thymus. Repertoires were generated with immunoSEQ multiplex PCR, while TCRdb's copy carries only in-frame clones and drops some. The data show approximately 490,000 clones, roughly 74% seen once. These data also formed part of another study, on human thymus T cells.

The material sequenced was thymocytes. The receptor set was obtained from a boy younger than two with a congenital heart defect.

The chain combines TRBV25-1 with TRBJ2-3; 11 nucleotides match TRBD2. This CDR3 comprises 18 residues. V trimming: 3 bases; J trimming: 5 bases; junction bases outside the gene matches: 13. Per the germline V gene, CDR1 is MGHDK and CDR2 is SYGVNS. CDR3: CASSDGGTSGLSGDTQYF. The CDR3 DNA reads as TGTGCCAGCAGTGATGGGGGGACTAGCGGTCTATCGGGAGATACGCAGTATTTT.

This clone was detected only a few times. The chain couples TRBV4-1 to TRBJ2-7, with 9 nucleotides matching TRBD1. Germline CDR1 and CDR2: MGHRA and YSYEKL. Losses at the gene ends were 2 bases for V and 5 bases for J; bases not matched to a gene: 13. The CDR3 has 17 residues. The CDR3 here is CASSQSYTDRGGHEQYF. The DNA of the CDR3 is TGCGCCAGCAGCCAAAGCTACACGGACAGGGGAGGCCACGAGCAGTACTTC.

This clone was counted between two and nine times. The rearrangement joins TRBV28 to TRBJ2-7; D might be TRBD2 (6 bases). V shed 3 bases and J shed 3 bases, with 12 bases lying between them. This CDR3 comprises 14 residues. Germline loops: CDR1 MDHEN, CDR2 SYDVKM. The CDR3 DNA reads as TGTGCCAGCAGTTTGGCGGGGCCGGTCTACGAGCAGTACTTC. Protein sequence: CASSLAGPVYEQYF.

The V call is TRBV7-9, the J call TRBJ2-2; weak D call: TRBD1 (7 bases). Per germline, CDR1 SEHNR and CDR2 FQNEAQ (reference sequence). Trimming shortened V by 3 bases and J by 2 bases, and 13 bases separated the two germline ends. The CDR3 runs to 16 residues. The CDR3 here is CASSFGGDSNTGELFF. The CDR3 DNA reads TGTGCCAGCAGCTTTGGCGGGGACAGTAACACCGGGGAGCTGTTTTTT.

The chain carries TRBV9 and TRBJ2-1; no definite D call. Germline CDR1 SGDLS, CDR2 YYNGEE. CDR3 length: 11 residues. Trimming cost V 0 bases and J 8 bases, with 3 bases left between them. The DNA for the CDR3 is TGTGCCAGCAGCGTAGTCGATGAGCAGTTCTTC. Its translation: CASSVVDEQFF.

The chain uses TRBV5-1 and TRBJ2-7; 8 positions match TRBD2. There are 16 residues in the CDR3. The V segment lost 1 base and the J segment 2 bases; nucleotides outside the gene matches: 8. From germline, CDR1 is SGHRS and CDR2 YFSETQ. The DNA for the CDR3 is TGCGCCAGCAGCTTGCTAAGCGGGAGCCATACCTACGAGCAGTACTTC. As protein: CASSLLSGSHTYEQYF.

This clone was counted between two and nine times. This chain links TRBV5-6 with TRBJ1-2; the D is unclear. CDR3 size: 12 residues. The germline V gene encodes CDR1 SGHDT and CDR2 YYEEEE. Deletions cut 6 bases from V and 4 bases from J, with 10 bases between. CDR3 DNA: TGTGCCAGCACCGCGGGGATCTATGGCTACACCTTC. Protein product: CASTAGIYGYTF.

The rearrangement joins TRBV4-2 to TRBJ1-2; 8 bases are a match to TRBD1. The trim removed 3 bases at V and 1 base at J, leaving 4 bases unmatched. Germline CDR1 and CDR2: LGHNA and YNFKEQ. This CDR3 region has 15 residues. CDR3 region: CASSQRDRINYGYTF. The DNA for the CDR3 is TGTGCCAGCAGCCAGAGGGACAGGATTAACTATGGCTACACCTTC.

The chain joins TRBV14 to TRBJ2-5; 9 bases agree with TRBD2. The germline gives CDR1 SGHDN, CDR2 FVKESK. This CDR3 has 16 amino acids. V shed 0 bases and J 1 base; nucleotides not matched to a gene: 3. The chain's CDR3 is CASSQDKTSGQETQYF. In DNA, the CDR3 is TGTGCCAGCAGCCAAGATAAGACTAGCGGCCAAGAGACCCAGTACTTC.